A single sample is the source of the 20 T cell receptor beta chains below, sequenced in a study of T cell changes during pregnancy in multiple sclerosis. Data came from immunoSEQ multiplex PCR; TCRdb stores just in-frame clones and leaves some out. The sample consists of 90,000 or so clones, about nine tenths of them appearing once. Sequencing used PBMCs, obtained in the first trimester of pregnancy. These receptors were taken from a female donor in good health, serving as a control in a pregnancy study. Some clones in this sample may be carry-over from other donors' samples.

The CDR3 is CASRRSEGQGYTEAFF. The CDR3 nucleotides are TGTGCCAGTCGTAGGAGCGAAGGGCAGGGATATACTGAAGCTTTCTTT. The chain joins TRBV19 to TRBJ1-1, with D maybe TRBD1 (5 bases). Germline CDR1 is LNHDA and CDR2 is SQIVND (reference sequence). The CDR3 consists of 16 residues. With 8 bases removed from V and 5 bases from J, the gap between germline ends came to 24 bases. The variable domain in full, with the rest retrieved from reference TRBV19 and TRBJ1-1, is DGGITQSPKYLFRKEGQNVTLSCEQNLNHDAMYWYRQDPGQGLRLIYYSQIVNDFQKGDIAEGYSVSREKKESFPLTVTSAQKNPTAFYLCASRRSEGQGYTEAFFGQGTRLTVV.

The chain links TRBV19 to TRBJ1-5, with D tentatively TRBD1 (5 bases). This CDR3 is built from 13 residues. Trimming cost V 7 bases and J 4 bases, with 11 bases left between them. Germline CDR1 LNHDA, CDR2 SQIVND (reference sequence). In DNA, the CDR3 is TGTGCCAGTACCGACACAGGAAATCAGCCCCAGCATTTT. This translates into CASTDTGNQPQHF.

The rearrangement uses TRBV7-8 and TRBJ2-4; 13 bases line up with TRBD2. Germline-derived CDR1 and CDR2 are SGHVS and FQNEAQ. CDR3 length: 14 amino acids. Trimming at V came to 6 bases and at J to 8 bases, leaving 4 bases not matched to a gene. Here the CDR3 DNA reads TGTGCCAGCAGACTAGCGGGAGGGGGGGACATTCAGTACTTC. Translation gives CASRLAGGGDIQYF.

The chain combines TRBV10-3 with TRBJ1-2, with TRBD1 matching 9 bases. Looked up from germline, CDR1 is ENHRY and CDR2 is SYGVKD. The CDR3 length is 18 residues. V trimming: 6 bases; J trimming: 5 bases; junction bases outside the gene matches: 19. The CDR3 is CAIRDPRTGEWGGYGYTF. The CDR3 DNA reads TGTGCCATCAGGGACCCTCGGACAGGGGAATGGGGGGGTTATGGCTACACCTTC.

This clone appeared once. The chain uses TRBV7-8 and TRBJ1-1; tentatively, D is TRBD1 (6 bases). Between the trimmed V and J ends, which lost 1 base and 8 bases, there was a span of 14 bases. The germline gives CDR1 SGHVS, CDR2 FQNEAQ. CDR3 length: 14 residues. CDR3 residues: CASSLGIRDKEAFF. The DNA for the CDR3 is TGTGCCAGCAGCTTAGGGATCCGGGACAAAGAAGCTTTCTTT.

J is TRBJ2-3 and V is TRBV19; tentative D call: TRBD2 (6 bases). Germline V gene sequence: CDR1 LNHDA, CDR2 SQIVND (reference sequence). This CDR3 has 14 residues. V gave up 7 bases and J gave up 6 bases, with 17 bases separating them. The CDR3 reads CASTSDPGLDTQYF. CDR3 sequence (DNA): TGTGCCAGTACCTCAGACCCGGGACTGGATACGCAGTATTTT. Using reference TRBV19 and TRBJ2-3 for the parts outside the CDR3, the full variable domain is DGGITQSPKYLFRKEGQNVTLSCEQNLNHDAMYWYRQDPGQGLRLIYYSQIVNDFQKGDIAEGYSVSREKKESFPLTVTSAQKNPTAFYLCASTSDPGLDTQYFGPGTRLTVL.

The chain is built from TRBV12-5 and TRBJ2-3; 9 bases align to TRBD2. V lost 6 bases to trimming and J lost 2 bases; unmatched junction nucleotides: 6. The germline V gene has CDR1 LGHNT and CDR2 FRNRAP. CDR3 size: 15 residues. CDR3 nucleotides: TGTGCTAGTGGCCTCGTAGCGGGGGCCACAGATACGCAGTATTTT. Translation: CASGLVAGATDTQYF.

The rearrangement joins TRBV28 to TRBJ2-7; 7 bases line up with TRBD2. Germline CDR1 and CDR2: MDHEN and SYDVKM. V lost 5 bases and J lost 1; bases outside the gene matches: 5. The CDR3 sequence is 14 residues long. CDR3: CASSPSGISYEQYF. The CDR3 DNA follows: TGTGCCAGCAGTCCAAGCGGGATTTCCTACGAGCAGTACTTC.

This clone was recorded only once. The chain couples TRBV9 to TRBJ2-7; D call uncertain. The germline CDR1 and CDR2 sequences are SGDLS and YYNGEE. This CDR3 is 14 amino acids long. V lost 0 bases to trimming and J lost 2 bases, with 9 bases between them. In nucleotides, the CDR3 is TGTGCCAGCAGCGTAGATGCCAGTCCCTACGAGCAGTACTTC. As protein: CASSVDASPYEQYF.

This sequence joins TRBV6-4 and TRBJ1-3; the D is unclear. CDR1 is MRHNA, CDR2 SNTAGT, per germline. The CDR3 spans 13 residues. V lost 0 bases and J 9 bases, leaving 9 bases between the germline ends. For the CDR3, the DNA is TGTGCCAGCAGTGACTCGATTGGGAGCACCATATATTTT. Its protein is CASSDSIGSTIYF.

This clone appeared once. The chain's CDR3 is CASSPGQRSYEQYF. The DNA of the CDR3 is TGTGCCAGCTCACCGGGACAGAGATCCTACGAGCAGTACTTC. The V gene is TRBV18, the J gene TRBJ2-7; 7 bases fit TRBD1. V lost 3 bases to trimming and J lost 1 base; unmatched junction nucleotides: 3. The CDR3 sequence is 14 residues long. Germline assignment: CDR1 KGHSH and CDR2 LQKENI. The full variable domain, with the rest looked up from reference TRBV18 and TRBJ2-7, is NAGVMQNPRHLVRRRGQEARLRCSPMKGHSHVYWYRQLPEEGLKFMVYLQKENIIDESGMPKERFSAEFPKEGPSILRIQQVVRGDSAAYFCASSPGQRSYEQYFGPGTRLTVT.

V is TRBV7-3 and J is TRBJ1-2; TRBD1 might be the D (5 bases). The germline V gene encodes CDR1 SGHTA and CDR2 FQGTGA. The CDR3 is 15 residues long. The V end lost 2 bases, the J end lost 8 bases, and 18 bases lay between the germline ends. Written as DNA, the CDR3 is TGTGCCAGCAGCTTATCGGGTCCGGGGGTAGGAGGCTACACCTTC. It specifies CASSLSGPGVGGYTF.

The chain recombines TRBV28 with TRBJ2-7, with D possibly TRBD2 on 5 matching bases. Germline V gene data show CDR1 as MDHEN and CDR2 as SYDVKM. The CDR3 runs 13 residues. Trimming took off 8 bases at V and 4 bases at J, with 15 bases between the two ends. CDR3 loop: CASVRTSDYEQYF. The CDR3 nucleotides read TGTGCCAGCGTTAGGACTTCGGATTACGAGCAGTACTTC.

The chain is built from TRBV11-3 and TRBJ2-1; 8 bases agree with TRBD2. Germline CDR1 SGHNT, CDR2 YENEEA. The CDR3 sequence is 14 residues long. Trimming at V came to 4 bases and at J to 4 bases, leaving 3 bases not matched to a gene. CDR3 loop: CASSSGGRYNEQFF. CDR3 coding DNA: TGTGCCAGCAGCTCGGGAGGGCGATACAATGAGCAGTTCTTC.

This rearrangement joins TRBV2 to TRBJ1-1; D uncertain. Trimming left V 9 bases short and J 3 bases short, with 8 bases between. CDR1 is SNHLY, CDR2 FYNNEI, per germline. The CDR3 contains 11 residues. The DNA of the CDR3 is TGTGCCAGGGTTGAGGACACTGAAGCTTTCTTT. This encodes CARVEDTEAFF.

The rearrangement joins TRBV29-1 to TRBJ2-3; 8 bases map to TRBD2. V was clipped by 1 base and J by 10 bases; unmatched bases: 7. The germline gives CDR1 SQVTM, CDR2 ANQGSEA. The CDR3 spans 13 residues. CDR3: CSVEGGGGRPQYF. The DNA of the CDR3 is TGCAGCGTTGAAGGTGGCGGGGGGCGGCCGCAGTATTTT.

The chain is built from TRBV5-1 and TRBJ1-2; 7 nucleotides align to TRBD1. V lost 3 bases and J lost 3; bases outside the gene matches: 2. CDR1 SGHRS and CDR2 YFSETQ come from the germline V gene. The CDR3 extends over 13 amino acids. The chain's CDR3 is CASSSQGDYGYTF. The CDR3 bases are TGCGCCAGCAGCTCGCAGGGGGACTATGGCTACACCTTC.

The CDR3 reads CASSLEGGYEKLFF. CDR3 sequence (DNA): TGTGCCAGCAGCTTAGAGGGCGGGTATGAAAAACTGTTTTTT. The chain has TRBV7-9 and TRBJ1-4; D is ambiguous. There are 14 residues in the CDR3. V gave up 1 base and J gave up 6 bases, with 9 bases separating them. Germline V gene sequence: CDR1 SEHNR, CDR2 FQNEAQ (reference sequence).

In its sample, this clone was seen once. This chain joins TRBV28 and TRBJ2-1; a possible D gene is TRBD1 (6 bases). CDR1 MDHEN and CDR2 SYDVKM come from the germline V gene. Trimming removed 6 bases from V and 4 bases from J, with 10 bases in between. The CDR3 spans 13 residues. CDR3 coding DNA: TGTGCCAGCAGGAAAGGACAGTACAATGAGCAGTTCTTC. Protein: CASRKGQYNEQFF.

The chain combines TRBV7-2 with TRBJ2-2; 7 nucleotides match TRBD1. Germline V CDR1 and CDR2: SGHTA, FQGNSA. The CDR3 has 15 residues. Trimming at V came to 5 bases and at J to 4 bases, leaving 7 bases not matched to a gene. For the CDR3, the DNA is TGTGCCAGCAGCGTAGACAGGGCGAGCACCGGGGAGCTGTTTTTT. Translating it yields CASSVDRASTGELFF.